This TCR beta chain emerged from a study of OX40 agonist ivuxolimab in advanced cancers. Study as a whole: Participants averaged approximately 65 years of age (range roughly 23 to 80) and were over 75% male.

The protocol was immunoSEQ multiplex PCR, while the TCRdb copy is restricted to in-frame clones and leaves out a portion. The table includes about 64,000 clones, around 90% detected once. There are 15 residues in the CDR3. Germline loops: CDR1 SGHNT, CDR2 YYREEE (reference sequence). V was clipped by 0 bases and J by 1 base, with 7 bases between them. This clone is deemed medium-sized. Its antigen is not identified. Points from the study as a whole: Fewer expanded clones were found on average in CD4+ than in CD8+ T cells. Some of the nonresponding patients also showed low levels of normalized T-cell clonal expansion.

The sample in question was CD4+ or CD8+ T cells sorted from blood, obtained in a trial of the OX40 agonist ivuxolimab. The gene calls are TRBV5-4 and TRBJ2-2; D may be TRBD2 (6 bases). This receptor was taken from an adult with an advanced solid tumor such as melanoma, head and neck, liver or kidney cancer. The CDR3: CASSLAGVNTGELFF. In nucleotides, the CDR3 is TGTGCCAGCAGCTTGGCGGGAGTGAACACCGGGGAGCTGTTTTTT.